The T cell receptor beta chain described here comes from a study of T cell responses to AZD1222 COVID-19 vaccine. Assay: immunoSEQ multiplex PCR; the TCRdb copy retains only in-frame clones and omits some. This table holds approximately 100,000 clones, approximately 91% found once. The CDR3 covers 15 residues. Germline-derived CDR1 and CDR2 are SGHVS and FQNEAQ. The V and J ends lost 1 base and 9 bases, in that order; junction bases with no gene match: 2. Study-level results: Repertoire sampling happened only post peak T cell response.

Regarding this clone: What it binds is unknown.

The source material was peripheral blood, sampled 28 days after the second AZD1222 dose. The receptor's source is an adult who received the AZD1222 COVID-19 vaccine. The rearrangement links TRBV7-8 to TRBJ2-3; 15 bases fit TRBD2. The CDR3 DNA reads as TGTGCCAGCAGCTTAGGCGGGACTAGCGGGGGGACGCAGTATTTT. It encodes CASSLGGTSGGTQYF.